The source of this T cell receptor (beta chain) is a study of cytomegalovirus exposure and HLA in healthy donors. Study conclusions and caveats: Sequencing had likely introduced a cluster of highly shared sequence variants as an artifact.

In the case of this clone: Its antigen is currently unknown. This sample also contains other DNA sequences that code for the same CDR3.

Germline V gene sequence: CDR1 LNHDA, CDR2 SQIVND (reference sequence). V lost 5 bases and J lost 9; bases outside the gene matches: 0. The CDR3 is 11 amino acids. A multiplex PCR was run with 60 Vbeta primers and 13 Jbeta primers. The method was immunoSEQ multiplex PCR; TCRdb's version includes in-frame clones alone and lacks a portion of them. Of over 200,000 clones listed, around four fifths are singletons. The TCR originated in a male donor in good health and CMV-seronegative. Material for sequencing was PBMCs. The gene calls are TRBV19 and TRBJ2-1, with 8 bases identical to TRBD2. The CDR3 is CASSLAGEQFF. The CDR3 DNA reads as TGTGCCAGTAGTCTAGCGGGTGAGCAGTTCTTC.